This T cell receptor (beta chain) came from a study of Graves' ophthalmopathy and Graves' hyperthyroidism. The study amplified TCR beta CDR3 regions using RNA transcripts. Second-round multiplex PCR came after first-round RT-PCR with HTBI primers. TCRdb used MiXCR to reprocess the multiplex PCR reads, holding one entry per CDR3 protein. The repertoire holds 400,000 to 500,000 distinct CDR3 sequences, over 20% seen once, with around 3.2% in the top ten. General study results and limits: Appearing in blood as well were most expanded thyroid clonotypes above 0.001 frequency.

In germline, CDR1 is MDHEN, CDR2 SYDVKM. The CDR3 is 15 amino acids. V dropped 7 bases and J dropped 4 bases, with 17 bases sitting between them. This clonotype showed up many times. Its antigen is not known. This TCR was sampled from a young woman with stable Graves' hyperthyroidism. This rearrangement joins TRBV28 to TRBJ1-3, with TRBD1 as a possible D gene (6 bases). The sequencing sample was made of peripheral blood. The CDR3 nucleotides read TGTGCCAGCAAACTCAACAGGGTCTCAGGAAACACCATATATTTT. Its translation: CASKLNRVSGNTIYF.